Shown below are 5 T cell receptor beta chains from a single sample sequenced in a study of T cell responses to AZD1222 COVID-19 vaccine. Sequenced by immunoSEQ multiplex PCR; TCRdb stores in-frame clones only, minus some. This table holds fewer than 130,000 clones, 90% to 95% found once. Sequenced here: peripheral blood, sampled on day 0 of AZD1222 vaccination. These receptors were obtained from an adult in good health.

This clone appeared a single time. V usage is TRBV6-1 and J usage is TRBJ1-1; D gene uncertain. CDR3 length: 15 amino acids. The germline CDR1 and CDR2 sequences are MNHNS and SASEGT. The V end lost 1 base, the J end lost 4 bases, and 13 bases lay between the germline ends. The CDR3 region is CASSEDVPPSTEAFF. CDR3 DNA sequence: TGTGCCAGCAGTGAAGATGTACCCCCGAGCACTGAAGCTTTCTTT.

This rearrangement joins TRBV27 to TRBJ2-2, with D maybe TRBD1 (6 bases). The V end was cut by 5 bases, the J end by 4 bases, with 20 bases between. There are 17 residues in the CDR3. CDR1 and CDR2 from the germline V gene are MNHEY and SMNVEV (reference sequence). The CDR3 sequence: CASSKMTGEPATGELFF. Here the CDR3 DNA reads TGTGCCAGCAGTAAGATGACAGGAGAGCCCGCCACCGGGGAGCTGTTTTTT.

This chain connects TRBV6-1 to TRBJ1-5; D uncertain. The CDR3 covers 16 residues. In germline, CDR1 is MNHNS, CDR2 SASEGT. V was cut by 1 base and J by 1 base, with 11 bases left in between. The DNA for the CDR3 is TGTGCCAGCAGTGAAGAGGTGTGGTGGAGCAATCAGCCCCAGCATTTT. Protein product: CASSEEVWWSNQPQHF.

CDR3 amino acids: CAWSPGPYEQYF. The CDR3 nucleotides read TGTGCCTGGAGTCCGGGGCCCTACGAGCAGTACTTC. The chain carries TRBV30 and TRBJ2-7, with D perhaps being TRBD1 or TRBD2 (5 bases each). Trimming removed 2 bases at V and 2 bases at J, with 7 bases between. CDR1 is GTSNPN, CDR2 SVGIG, per germline (reference sequence). The CDR3 sequence is 12 residues long.

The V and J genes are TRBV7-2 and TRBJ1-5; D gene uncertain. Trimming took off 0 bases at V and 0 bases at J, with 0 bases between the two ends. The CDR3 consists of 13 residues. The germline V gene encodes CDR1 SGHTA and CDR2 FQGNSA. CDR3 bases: TGTGCCAGCAGCTTAGCTAGCAATCAGCCCCAGCATTTT. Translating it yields CASSLASNQPQHF.